These 20 T cell receptor beta chains were sequenced from one sample in a study of molecular identifiers for immune sequencing clone quantification. TCRdb re-analysed the PCR reads in MiXCR, keeping a single row per CDR3 protein. This sample has more than 250,000 distinct CDR3 sequences, with around a fifth found just once. Sample: naive CD8+ T cells from blood, with Jurkat cell RNA spiked in. As for subset: FACS-sorted CD8+CD4-CCR7+CD45RA+ naive T cells. These receptors originate from a human donor in good health. Some libraries in this study had Jurkat cell RNA spiked in.

Worth noting for this clonotype: This may come from a read error, since a much larger clone is one base off. The chain combines TRBV28 with TRBJ2-5; 12 bases align to TRBD2. The CDR3 sequence is 17 residues long. From germline, CDR1 is MDHEN and CDR2 SYDVKM. CDR3 residues: CASSLWQLAGGSETQHF. The CDR3 bases are TGTGCCAGCAGTTTATGGCAACTAGCGGGAGGAAGTGAGACCCAGCACTTC.

This clonotype was detected a few times. This could be a read error, since a much larger clone is one nucleotide away. The chain carries TRBV27 and TRBJ1-1; D call uncertain. Germline V gene sequence: CDR1 MNHEY, CDR2 SMNVEV (reference sequence). The V gene lost 2 bases and the J gene lost 4 bases, with 11 bases spanning the gap. The CDR3 runs to 14 residues. The CDR3 DNA reads as TGTGCCAGCAGTTTACCTGGCAGCCCCACTGAAGCTTTCTTT. Its translation is CASSLPGSPTEAFF.

Points on this clonotype: A much larger clone sits a single nucleotide away, making a read error possible. J is TRBJ1-1 and V is TRBV7-9; no clear D gene. Germline loops: CDR1 SEHNR, CDR2 FQNEAQ (reference sequence). V was pared by 0 bases and J by 1 base, with 12 bases between. There are 16 residues in the CDR3. The CDR3 region is CASSLAANGENTEAFF. Written as DNA, the CDR3 is TGTGCCAGCAGCTTAGCAGCCAATGGGGAGAACACTGAAGCTTTCTTT.

This clonotype showed up many times. Germline and junction disagree at one end, which may indicate a read error. J is TRBJ2-1 and V is TRBV6-2 or TRBV6-3, with TRBD1 matching over 11 bases. The length of the CDR3 is 13 residues. Germline CDR1 MNHEY, CDR2 SVGEGT. CDR3 protein: CASRTGGYDEQFF. CDR3 DNA sequence: TGTGCCAGCCGGACAGGGGGCTACGATGAGCAGTTCTTC.

This chain links TRBV23-1 with TRBJ1-6, with D uncertain. TRBV23-1 is known as an ORF, though its function is uncertain. Trimming stripped 3 bases from V and 0 bases from J, with 21 bases between. The CDR3 loop spans 20 amino acids. CDR3 sequence reads: CASSQLGVLGWSSYNSPLHF. The CDR3 DNA reads as TGCGCCAGCAGTCAGCTGGGAGTATTAGGCTGGAGCTCCTATAATTCACCCCTCCACTTT.

This clonotype was seen at least ten times. The gene calls are TRBV6-1 and TRBJ2-5; TRBD2 agrees at 16 bases. Trimming removed 3 bases from V and 3 bases from J; junction bases left unmatched: 4. CDR1 MNHNS and CDR2 SASEGT come from the germline V gene. There are 17 residues in the CDR3. The CDR3 is CASSDGTSGGAKETQYF. The CDR3 DNA is TGTGCCAGCAGTGACGGGACTAGCGGGGGGGCCAAAGAGACCCAGTACTTC.

This chain joins TRBV11-3 and TRBJ2-4, with D tentatively TRBD2 (6 bases). The CDR3 runs to 13 residues. CDR1 is SGHNT and CDR2 is YENEEA in the germline V gene. Trimming shortened V by 1 base and J by 8 bases, and 9 bases separated the two germline ends. CDR3 in amino acids: CASSLGPGDIQYF. The CDR3 DNA reads as TGTGCCAGCAGCTTAGGCCCGGGAGACATTCAGTACTTC.

Worth noting for this clonotype: Possible read error: a much larger clone is one base away. The chain joins TRBV4-3 to TRBJ1-3, with D perhaps TRBD1 (5 bases). The germline V gene has CDR1 LGHNA and CDR2 YSLEER. V was cut by 0 bases and J by 5 bases, with 20 bases left in between. The CDR3 is made up of 18 amino acids. Written as DNA, the CDR3 is TGCGCCAGCAGCCAAGATCGAGTGAACAGGCTATCTAGAAACACCATATATTTT. Its protein product is CASSQDRVNRLSRNTIYF.

The chain couples TRBV19 to TRBJ1-1; D uncertain. Looked up from germline, CDR1 is LNHDA and CDR2 is SQIVND (reference sequence). V was trimmed by 1 base and J by 4 bases, leaving 10 bases between them. This CDR3 is 14 amino acids long. CDR3 bases: TGTGCCAGTAGTATAGTGTCGGCGTCCACTGAAGCTTTCTTT. Its translation is CASSIVSASTEAFF.

This clonotype has at least ten counts. The rearrangement uses TRBV4-1 and TRBJ2-5, with D maybe TRBD1 (5 bases). The CDR3 runs 14 residues. Germline values: CDR1 MGHRA, CDR2 YSYEKL. V lost 3 bases to trimming and J lost 0 bases, with 8 bases between them. DNA of the CDR3: TGCGCCAGCAGCCAGATGGACAACCAAGAGACCCAGTACTTC. This translates into CASSQMDNQETQYF.

In its sample, this clonotype was seen many times. The J gene is TRBJ1-5, the V gene TRBV7-9; no clear D gene. The germline CDR1 and CDR2 sequences are SEHNR and FQNEAQ (reference sequence). The CDR3 is made up of 16 amino acids. The ends were cut back, 5 bases at V and 2 bases at J, with 16 bases in the middle. CDR3 protein: CASSPGRRGGNQPQHF. The CDR3 DNA is TGTGCCAGCAGCCCCGGGAGGCGGGGAGGCAATCAGCCCCAGCATTTT.

This clonotype came up once. This could be a read error, since a much larger clone is one nucleotide away. This chain joins TRBV7-2 and TRBJ2-1; D may correspond to TRBD1 or TRBD2 (5 bases each). Germline-derived CDR1 and CDR2 are SGHTA and FQGNSA. Trimming pared 5 bases from V and 6 bases from J, leaving 8 bases between. This CDR3 contains 12 residues. The CDR3 DNA reads as TGTGCCAGCAGCGGGGCGGGCAATGAGCAGTTCTTC. Encoded protein: CASSGAGNEQFF.

In this sample, this clonotype turned up many times. The chain employs TRBV19 and TRBJ1-2, with D unresolved. V was trimmed by 6 bases and J by 6 bases, leaving 8 bases between them. CDR1 and CDR2 (germline): LNHDA, SQIVND (reference sequence). There are 11 residues in the CDR3. For the CDR3, the DNA is TGTGCCAGTAGAGGAGGTGATGGCTACACCTTC. Translated, it gives CASRGGDGYTF. The variable domain in full, completed from reference TRBV19 and TRBJ1-2, reads DGGITQSPKYLFRKEGQNVTLSCEQNLNHDAMYWYRQDPGQGLRLIYYSQIVNDFQKGDIAEGYSVSREKKESFPLTVTSAQKNPTAFYLCASRGGDGYTFGSGTRLTVV.

Turning to this clonotype: This CDR3 fails to terminate in the conserved phenylalanine or tryptophan, so it likely reflects a read error. The chain is built from TRBV5-1 and TRBJ2-5, with 10 bases that match TRBD1. V was clipped by 4 bases and J by 0 bases; unmatched bases: 9. CDR3 length: 17 residues. The germline CDR1 and CDR2 sequences are SGHRS and YFSETQ. CDR3 region: CASSLVGQGVDQETQYS. CDR3 bases: TGCGCCAGCAGCCTGGTAGGACAGGGGGTAGACCAAGAGACCCAGTACTCC.

Worth noting for this clonotype: Possible read error: a much larger clone is one base away. The CDR3 DNA reads TGTGCCAGCAGTGATGCCGGGGGCAGCGAGCAGTACTTC. Protein sequence: CASSDAGGSEQYF. The chain recombines TRBV2 with TRBJ2-7; D could derive from TRBD1 or TRBD2 (6 bases each). With 3 bases removed from V and 6 bases from J, the gap between germline ends came to 12 bases. Germline-derived CDR1 and CDR2 are SNHLY and FYNNEI. The CDR3 covers 13 residues. The full variable domain, in which reference TRBV2 and TRBJ2-7 provide the parts outside the CDR3, is EPEVTQTPSHQVTQMGQEVILRCVPISNHLYFYWYRQILGQKVEFLVSFYNNEISEKSEIFDDQFSVERPDGSNFTLKIRSTKLEDSAMYFCASSDAGGSEQYFGPGTRLTVT.

This clonotype came up many times. The rearrangement uses TRBV29-1 and TRBJ2-2, with D perhaps TRBD2 (5 bases). The germline V gene has CDR1 SQVTM and CDR2 ANQGSEA. V lost 5 bases, J lost 5 bases, and 12 bases lay in between. This CDR3 contains 13 residues. CDR3 in amino acids: CSVFGRGTGELFF. The CDR3 nucleotides are TGCAGCGTTTTCGGTCGAGGGACCGGGGAGCTGTTTTTT.

Many counts were recorded for this clonotype. The chain uses TRBV7-2 and TRBJ2-7; 10 bases match TRBD2. The CDR3 consists of 16 residues. Per the germline V gene, CDR1 is SGHTA and CDR2 is FQGNSA. Trimming removed 5 bases from V and 5 bases from J; junction bases left unmatched: 12. This chain's CDR3 is CASSRQSSGSSNEQYF. CDR3 nucleotides: TGTGCCAGCAGCCGGCAGTCTAGCGGGAGTTCTAACGAGCAGTACTTC.

In this sample, this clonotype turned up many times. V is TRBV5-1 and J is TRBJ1-1, with TRBD1 as a possible D gene (5 bases). The CDR3 sequence is 12 residues long. V was cut by 4 bases and J by 8 bases, with 12 bases left in between. Germline lookup yields CDR1 SGHRS and CDR2 YFSETQ. Here the CDR3 DNA reads TGCGCCAGCAGCCCCGTGGGGGGGGAAGCTTTCTTT. Translation gives CASSPVGGEAFF.

There are a few counts of this clonotype. The chain joins TRBV27 to TRBJ1-5; D not resolved. CDR1 is MNHEY and CDR2 is SMNVEV in the germline V gene (reference sequence). The CDR3 runs 13 residues. Between the trimmed V and J ends, which lost 0 bases and 7 bases, there was a span of 7 bases. The CDR3 region is CASSLSSWQPQHF. CDR3 bases: TGTGCCAGCAGTTTATCATCTTGGCAGCCCCAGCATTTT.

This clonotype was seen at least ten times. The chain combines TRBV5-1 with TRBJ2-5; the D call may be TRBD1 or TRBD2 (5 bases each). The germline gives CDR1 SGHRS, CDR2 YFSETQ. V dropped 0 bases and J dropped 2 bases, with 11 bases sitting between them. The CDR3 length is 15 residues. The CDR3 nucleotides are TGCGCCAGCAGCTTGGACAGGCGACTACAAGAGACCCAGTACTTC. Encoded protein: CASSLDRRLQETQYF.